These T cell receptor beta chains were read from a single sample in a study of cytomegalovirus exposure and HLA in healthy donors. Profiled with immunoSEQ multiplex PCR; TCRdb holds only in-frame clones, not every one. The table has 100,000 to 120,000 clones, 65% to 80% seen once; the top ten hold about 6.6%. The specimen sequenced was PBMCs. These receptors all stem from a young man in good health and CMV-seropositive. CDR3s include the opening cysteine and the closing phenylalanine or tryptophan. A D gene is named only where the DNA matches it firmly. Size tells how often a clone was seen (once, few, many) or the class of an expanded clone, and some rows leave it out.

D | size | J | V | DNA | CDR3
. | once | TRBJ1-5 | TRBV23-1 | TGCGCCAGCAGTCAATCTCTGGGCACCAATCAGCCCCAGCATTTT | CASSQSLGTNQPQHF
. | . | TRBJ2-2 | TRBV27 | TGTGCCAGCAGTTTACAGGGGAGCGTCACCGGGGAGCTGTTTTTT | CASSLQGSVTGELFF
TRBD1 | . | TRBJ2-5 | TRBV6-6 | TGTGCCAGCAGTTACGGGGCTGACAGGGCCCAAGAGACCCAGTACTTC | CASSYGADRAQETQYF
. | . | TRBJ1-1 | TRBV7-9 | TGTGCCAGCAGCACACGGGACAACCTGAACACTGAAGCTTTCTTT | CASSTRDNLNTEAFF
. | . | TRBJ2-7 | TRBV6-1 | TGTGCCAGCAGTGGAGAACTAGCCACCTACGAGCAGTACTTC | CASSGELATYEQYF
. | . | TRBJ2-4 | TRBV6-5 | TGTGCCAGCAGTTACGACAGTCTAGGTGGCATTCAGTACTTC | CASSYDSLGGIQYF
. | few | TRBJ1-1 | TRBV21-1 | TGTGCCAGCAGCAAAGGGTCTCGAGGCATGAACACTGAAGCTTTCTTT | CASSKGSRGMNTEAFF
. | . | TRBJ2-1 | TRBV5-1 | TGCGCCAGCAAAGGAGAGGGCCAAGAGCAGTTCTTC | CASKGEGQEQFF
TRBD2 | . | TRBJ2-7 | TRBV5-1 | TGCGCCAGCAGGTCTGGGGGGGTAGCGTCCTACGAGCAGTACTTC | CASRSGGVASYEQYF
. | . | TRBJ1-5 | TRBV6-6 | TGTGCCAGCAGTGCCACGGACAGTAATCAGCCCCAGCATTTT | CASSATDSNQPQHF
. | . | TRBJ2-7 | TRBV28 | TGTGCCAGCAGTCCCTCGGGAAGACGCGAGCAGTACTTC | CASSPSGRREQYF
TRBD2 | few | TRBJ2-1 | TRBV15 | TGTGCCACCAGCAGAGATCCGGGACTAGTCTATGAGCAGTTCTTC | CATSRDPGLVYEQFF
. | . | TRBJ1-3 | TRBV6-1 | TGTGCCAGCAGGTACGACTCCCGCGGAAACACCATATATTTT | CASRYDSRGNTIYF
TRBD1 | . | TRBJ1-2 | TRBV27 | TGTGCCAGCAGTTACCTCCGGGACAGGGTTATCTGGGGCTACACCTTC | CASSYLRDRVIWGYTF
. | . | TRBJ2-7 | TRBV5-1 | TGCGCCAGCAGCTTCCGGGACAAACCCCACTACGAGCAGTACTTC | CASSFRDKPHYEQYF
TRBD1 | . | TRBJ1-2 | TRBV27 | TGTGCCAGCAGTTCCCGCCGACAGGGGGATGGCTACACCTTC | CASSSRRQGDGYTF
TRBD2 | . | TRBJ2-7 | TRBV5-4 | TGTGCCAGCAGCTCCGGACTAGCGGGGGACGAGCAGTACTTC | CASSSGLAGDEQYF
TRBD2 | few | TRBJ2-7 | TRBV7-8 | TGTGCCAGCAGCTCAGGGACTAGCGGCTACGAGCAGTACTTC | CASSSGTSGYEQYF
. | . | TRBJ1-3 | TRBV19 | TGTGCCAGTAGTATCGATTTCAGCTCTGGAAACACCATATATTTT | CASSIDFSSGNTIYF
. | . | TRBJ2-7 | TRBV7-6 | TGTGCCAGCAGAAACACGGGGGCCTACGAGCAGTACTTC | CASRNTGAYEQYF
. | . | TRBJ2-7 | TRBV9 | TGTGCCAGCAGCGTTAACCAGGGTTCCGAGCAGTACTTC | CASSVNQGSEQYF
. | . | TRBJ1-5 | TRBV5-3 | TGTGCCAGAAGCTTGACAGGGAAAAGTTGGCAGCCCCAGCATTTT | CARSLTGKSWQPQHF
TRBD1 | . | TRBJ1-1 | TRBV7-8 | TGTGCCAGCAGCCAGGGGGACAGGCGTATGAACACTGAAGCTTTCTTT | CASSQGDRRMNTEAFF
TRBD1 | few | TRBJ1-2 | TRBV2 | TGTGCCAGCACATCCACACAGGGGGCGTATGGTTACACCTTC | CASTSTQGAYGYTF
TRBD1 | . | TRBJ1-4 | TRBV4-2 | TGTGCCAGCAGCCAAGGAGACAGGGGGGATGAAAAACTGTTTTTT | CASSQGDRGDEKLFF
TRBD1 | . | TRBJ1-1 | TRBV29-1 | TGCAGCGTTTCGGCAGGGGGGACTGAAGCTTTCTTT | CSVSAGGTEAFF
. | . | TRBJ1-2 | TRBV19 | TGTGCCAGTAGCCCCGACACAAAGAGCGGCTACACCTTC | CASSPDTKSGYTF
. | . | TRBJ2-2 | TRBV7-9 | TGTGCCAGCAGCTGGGGTAGCGCCGGGGAGCTGTTTTTT | CASSWGSAGELFF
TRBD1 | . | TRBJ1-2 | TRBV7-2 | TGTGCCAGCAGTCGCACCGGGACAGAGAATGGCTACACCTTC | CASSRTGTENGYTF
TRBD2 | . | TRBJ2-4 | TRBV6-5 | TGTGCCAGCAGGGAGCGGGGGCGGGGAAACATTCAGTACTTC | CASRERGRGNIQYF
TRBD1 | . | TRBJ2-6 | TRBV2 | TGTGCCAGCAGACCGACAGGGCGCGGGGCCAACGTCCTGACTTTC | CASRPTGRGANVLTF
TRBD1 | . | TRBJ1-5 | TRBV6-1 | TGTGCCAGCACCCAAGACAGGGGGCCGAGGCCCCAGCATTTT | CASTQDRGPRPQHF
. | once | TRBJ2-3 | TRBV9 | TGTGCCAGCAGCCCAGGGGTCGAAGGGGAGACGCAGTATTTT | CASSPGVEGETQYF
. | . | TRBJ2-2 | TRBV21-1 | TGTGCCAGCAGCAAAGGTCGGAGAAATACTAACACCGGGGAGCTGTTTTTT | CASSKGRRNTNTGELFF
TRBD1 | once | TRBJ2-7 | TRBV18 | TGTGCCAGCTCACTGCGCGGACAGGGGATCGACGAGCAGTACTTC | CASSLRGQGIDEQYF